Here is one T cell receptor beta chain with its context. The data were taken from a study of T cell responses to AZD1222 COVID-19 vaccine. TCRdb's copy holds only in-frame clones and misses some; the assay was immunoSEQ multiplex PCR. Here the sample spans tens of thousands of clones, about 90% being singletons. J gave up 3 bases and V 4 bases, and 7 bases lay outside the gene matches. The CDR3 runs to 15 residues. Germline values: CDR1 SGHRS, CDR2 YFSETQ. Here the sequenced sample was peripheral blood, taken 28 days after the second AZD1222 dose. The clonotype originates from an adult who received the AZD1222 COVID-19 vaccine. The chain recombines TRBV5-1 with TRBJ2-5; 9 nucleotides agree with TRBD2. The CDR3 sequence is CASSIAGLAKETQYF. In DNA, the CDR3 is TGCGCCAGCAGCATAGCTGGACTAGCGAAAGAGACCCAGTACTTC.